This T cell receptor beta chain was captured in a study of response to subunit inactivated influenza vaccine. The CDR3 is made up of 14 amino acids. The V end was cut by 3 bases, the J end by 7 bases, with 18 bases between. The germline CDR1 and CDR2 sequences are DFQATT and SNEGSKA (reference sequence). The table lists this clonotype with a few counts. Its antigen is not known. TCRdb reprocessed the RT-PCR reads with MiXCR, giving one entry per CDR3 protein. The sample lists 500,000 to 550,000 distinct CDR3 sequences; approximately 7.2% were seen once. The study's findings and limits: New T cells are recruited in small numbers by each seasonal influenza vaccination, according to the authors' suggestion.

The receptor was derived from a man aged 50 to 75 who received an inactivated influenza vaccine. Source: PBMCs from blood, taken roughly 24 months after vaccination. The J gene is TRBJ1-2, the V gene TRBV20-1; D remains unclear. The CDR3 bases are TGCAGTGCTAGTGAACCGGGCCCTCTGCCTGGCTACACCTTC. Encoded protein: CSASEPGPLPGYTF.